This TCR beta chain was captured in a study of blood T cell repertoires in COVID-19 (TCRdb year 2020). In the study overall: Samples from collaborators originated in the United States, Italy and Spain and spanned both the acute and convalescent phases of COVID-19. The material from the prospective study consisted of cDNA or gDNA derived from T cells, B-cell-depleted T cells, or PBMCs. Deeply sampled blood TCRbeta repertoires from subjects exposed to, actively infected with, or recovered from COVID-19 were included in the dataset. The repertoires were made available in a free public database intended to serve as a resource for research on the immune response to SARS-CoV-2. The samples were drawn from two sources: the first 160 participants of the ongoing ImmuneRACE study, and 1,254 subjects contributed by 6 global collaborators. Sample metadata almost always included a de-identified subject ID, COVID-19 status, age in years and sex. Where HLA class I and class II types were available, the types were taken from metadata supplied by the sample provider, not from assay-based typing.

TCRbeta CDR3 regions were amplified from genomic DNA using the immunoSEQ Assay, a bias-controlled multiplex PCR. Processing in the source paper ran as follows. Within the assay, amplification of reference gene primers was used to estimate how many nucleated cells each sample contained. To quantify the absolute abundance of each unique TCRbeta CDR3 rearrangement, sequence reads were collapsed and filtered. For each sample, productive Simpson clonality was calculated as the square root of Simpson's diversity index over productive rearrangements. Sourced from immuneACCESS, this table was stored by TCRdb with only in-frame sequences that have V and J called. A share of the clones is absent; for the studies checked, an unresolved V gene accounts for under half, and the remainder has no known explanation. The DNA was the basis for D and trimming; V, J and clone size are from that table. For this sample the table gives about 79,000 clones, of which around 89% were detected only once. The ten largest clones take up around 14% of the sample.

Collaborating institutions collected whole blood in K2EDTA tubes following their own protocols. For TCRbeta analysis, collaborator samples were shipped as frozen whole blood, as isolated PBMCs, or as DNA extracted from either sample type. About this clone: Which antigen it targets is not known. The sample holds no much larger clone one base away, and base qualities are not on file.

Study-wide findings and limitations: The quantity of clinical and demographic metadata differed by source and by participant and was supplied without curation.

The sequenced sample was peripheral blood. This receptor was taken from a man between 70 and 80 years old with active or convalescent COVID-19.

The CDR3 in this case is CASSPTGGNQPQHF. The nucleotides read TGTGCCAGCAGCCCAACAGGAGGCAATCAGCCCCAGCATTTT. The V gene is TRBV6-2 or TRBV6-3 and the J gene is TRBJ1-5, with a tentative D gene TRBD1 over 5 matching bases. The CDR3 numbers 14 residues from cysteine through phenylalanine. The kept DNA is CDR3 alone, 42 bases in frame from the first base. V and J lose 6 bases and 2 bases, and a span of 11 bases separates them. CDR1 and CDR2 are drawn from the germline V gene: MNHEY, SVGEGT.